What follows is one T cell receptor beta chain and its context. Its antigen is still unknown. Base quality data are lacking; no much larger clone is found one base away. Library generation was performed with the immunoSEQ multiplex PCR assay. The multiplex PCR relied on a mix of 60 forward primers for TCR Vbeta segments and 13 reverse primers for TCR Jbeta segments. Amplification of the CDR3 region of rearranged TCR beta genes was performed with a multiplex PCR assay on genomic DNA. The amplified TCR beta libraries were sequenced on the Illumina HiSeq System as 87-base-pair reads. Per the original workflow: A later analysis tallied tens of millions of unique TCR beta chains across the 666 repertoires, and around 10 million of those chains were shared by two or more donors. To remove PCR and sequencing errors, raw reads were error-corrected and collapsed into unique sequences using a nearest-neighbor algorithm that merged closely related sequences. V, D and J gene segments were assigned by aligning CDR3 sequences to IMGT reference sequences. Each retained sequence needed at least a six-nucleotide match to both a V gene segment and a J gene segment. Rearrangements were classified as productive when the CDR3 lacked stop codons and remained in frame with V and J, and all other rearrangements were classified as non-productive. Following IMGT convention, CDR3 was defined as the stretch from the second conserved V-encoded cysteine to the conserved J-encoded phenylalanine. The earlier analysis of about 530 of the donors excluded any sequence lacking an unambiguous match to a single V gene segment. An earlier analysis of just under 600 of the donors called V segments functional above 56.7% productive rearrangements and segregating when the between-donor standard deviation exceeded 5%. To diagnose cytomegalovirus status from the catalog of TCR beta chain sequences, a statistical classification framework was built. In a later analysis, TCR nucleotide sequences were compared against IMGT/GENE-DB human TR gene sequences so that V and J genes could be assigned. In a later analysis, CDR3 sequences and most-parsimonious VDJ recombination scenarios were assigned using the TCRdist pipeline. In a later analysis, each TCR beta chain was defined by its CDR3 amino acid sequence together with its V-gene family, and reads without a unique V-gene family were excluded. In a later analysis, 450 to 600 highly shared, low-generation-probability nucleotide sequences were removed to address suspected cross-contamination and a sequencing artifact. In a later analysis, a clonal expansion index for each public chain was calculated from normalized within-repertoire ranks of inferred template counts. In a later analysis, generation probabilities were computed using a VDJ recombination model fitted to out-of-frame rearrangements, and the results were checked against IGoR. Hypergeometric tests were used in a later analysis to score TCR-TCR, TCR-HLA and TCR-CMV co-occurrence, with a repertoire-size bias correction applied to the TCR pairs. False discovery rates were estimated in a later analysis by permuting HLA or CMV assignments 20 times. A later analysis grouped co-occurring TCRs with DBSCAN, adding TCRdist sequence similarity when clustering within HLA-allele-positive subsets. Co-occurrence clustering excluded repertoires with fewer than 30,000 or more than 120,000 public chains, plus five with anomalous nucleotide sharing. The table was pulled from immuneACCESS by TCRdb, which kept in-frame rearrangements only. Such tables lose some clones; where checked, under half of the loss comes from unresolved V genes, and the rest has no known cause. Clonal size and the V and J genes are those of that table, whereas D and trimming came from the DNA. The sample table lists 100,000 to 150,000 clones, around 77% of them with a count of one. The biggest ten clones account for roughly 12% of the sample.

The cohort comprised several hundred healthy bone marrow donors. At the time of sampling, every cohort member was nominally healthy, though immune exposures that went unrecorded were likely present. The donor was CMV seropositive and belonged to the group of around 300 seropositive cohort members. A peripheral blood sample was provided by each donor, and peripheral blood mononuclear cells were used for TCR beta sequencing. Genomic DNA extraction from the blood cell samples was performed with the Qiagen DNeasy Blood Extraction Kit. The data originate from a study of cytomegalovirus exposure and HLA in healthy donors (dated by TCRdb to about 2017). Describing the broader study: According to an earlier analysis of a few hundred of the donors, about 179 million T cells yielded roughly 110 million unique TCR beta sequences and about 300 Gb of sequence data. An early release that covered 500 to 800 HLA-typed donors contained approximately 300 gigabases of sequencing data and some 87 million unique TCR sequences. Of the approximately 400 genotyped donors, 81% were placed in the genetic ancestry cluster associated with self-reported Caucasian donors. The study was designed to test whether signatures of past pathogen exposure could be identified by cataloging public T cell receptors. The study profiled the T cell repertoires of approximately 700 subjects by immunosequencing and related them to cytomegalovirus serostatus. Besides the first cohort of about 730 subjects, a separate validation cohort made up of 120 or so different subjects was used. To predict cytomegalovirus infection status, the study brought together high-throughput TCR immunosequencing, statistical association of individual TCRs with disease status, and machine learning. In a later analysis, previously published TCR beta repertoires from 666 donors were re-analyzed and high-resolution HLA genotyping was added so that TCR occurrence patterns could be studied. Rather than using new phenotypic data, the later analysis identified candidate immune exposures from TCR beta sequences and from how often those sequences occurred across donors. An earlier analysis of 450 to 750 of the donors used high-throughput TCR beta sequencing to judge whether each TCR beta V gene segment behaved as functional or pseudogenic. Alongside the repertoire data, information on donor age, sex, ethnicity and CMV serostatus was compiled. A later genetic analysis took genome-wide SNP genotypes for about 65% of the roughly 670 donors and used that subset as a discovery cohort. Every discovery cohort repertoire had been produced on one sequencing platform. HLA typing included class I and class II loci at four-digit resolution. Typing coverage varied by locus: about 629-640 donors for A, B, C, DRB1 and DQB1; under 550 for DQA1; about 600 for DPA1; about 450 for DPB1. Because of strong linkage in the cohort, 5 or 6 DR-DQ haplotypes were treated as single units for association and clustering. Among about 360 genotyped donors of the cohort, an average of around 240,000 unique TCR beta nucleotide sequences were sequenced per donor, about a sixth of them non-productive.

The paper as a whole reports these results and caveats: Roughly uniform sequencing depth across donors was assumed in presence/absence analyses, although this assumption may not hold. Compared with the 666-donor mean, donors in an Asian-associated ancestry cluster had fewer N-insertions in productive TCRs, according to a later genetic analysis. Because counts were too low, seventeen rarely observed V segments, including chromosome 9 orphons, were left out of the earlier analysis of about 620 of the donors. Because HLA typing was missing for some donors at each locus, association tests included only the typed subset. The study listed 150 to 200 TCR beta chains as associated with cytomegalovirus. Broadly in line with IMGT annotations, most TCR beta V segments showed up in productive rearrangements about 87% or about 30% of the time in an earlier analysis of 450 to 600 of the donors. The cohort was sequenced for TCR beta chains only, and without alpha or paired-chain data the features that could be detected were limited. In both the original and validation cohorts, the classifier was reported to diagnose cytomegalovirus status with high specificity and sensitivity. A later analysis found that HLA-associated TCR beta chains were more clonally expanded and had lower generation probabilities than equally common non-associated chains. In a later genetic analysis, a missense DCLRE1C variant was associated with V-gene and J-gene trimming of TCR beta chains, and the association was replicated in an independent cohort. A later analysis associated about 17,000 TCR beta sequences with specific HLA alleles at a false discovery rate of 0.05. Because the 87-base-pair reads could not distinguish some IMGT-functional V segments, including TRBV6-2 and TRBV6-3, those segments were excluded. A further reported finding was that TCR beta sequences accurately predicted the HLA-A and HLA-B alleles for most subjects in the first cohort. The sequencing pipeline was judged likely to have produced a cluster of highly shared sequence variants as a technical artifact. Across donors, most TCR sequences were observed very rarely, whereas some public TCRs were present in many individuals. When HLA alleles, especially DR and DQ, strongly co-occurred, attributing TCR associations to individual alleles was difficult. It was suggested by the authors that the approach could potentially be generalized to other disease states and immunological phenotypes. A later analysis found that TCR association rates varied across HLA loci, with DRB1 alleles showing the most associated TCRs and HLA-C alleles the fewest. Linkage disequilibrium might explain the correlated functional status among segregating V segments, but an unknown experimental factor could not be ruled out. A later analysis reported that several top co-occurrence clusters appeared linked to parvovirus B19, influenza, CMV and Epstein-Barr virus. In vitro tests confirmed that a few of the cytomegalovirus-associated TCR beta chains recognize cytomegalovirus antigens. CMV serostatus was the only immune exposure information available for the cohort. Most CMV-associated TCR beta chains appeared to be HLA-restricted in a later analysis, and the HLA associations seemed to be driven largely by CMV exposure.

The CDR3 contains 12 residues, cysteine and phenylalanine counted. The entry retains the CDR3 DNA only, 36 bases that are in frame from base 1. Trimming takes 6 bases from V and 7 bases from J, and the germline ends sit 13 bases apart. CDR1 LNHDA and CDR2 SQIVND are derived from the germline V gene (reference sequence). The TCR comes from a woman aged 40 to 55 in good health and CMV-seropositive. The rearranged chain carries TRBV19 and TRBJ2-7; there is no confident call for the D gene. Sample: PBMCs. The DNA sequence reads TGTGCCAGTAGCAACGAGAGGAATGAGCAGTACTTC. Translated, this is CASSNERNEQYF. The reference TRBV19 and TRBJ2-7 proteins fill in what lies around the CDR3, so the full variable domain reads DGGITQSPKYLFRKEGQNVTLSCEQNLNHDAMYWYRQDPGQGLRLIYYSQIVNDFQKGDIAEGYSVSREKKESFPLTVTSAQKNPTAFYLCASSNERNEQYFGPGTRLTVT.